This entry lists 12 T cell receptor beta chains sequenced from one sample in a study of human T cells and chemical hapten exposure. Using its own MiXCR run on the RACE reads, TCRdb lists one record per CDR3 protein. Found here are around 340,000 distinct CDR3 sequences, roughly 6.9% of them singletons; the top ten hold about 8%. Time point of the sample: patch test 1, 2 weeks after DPC sensitization. Regarding treatment: therapeutic diphenylcyclopropenone sensitization with weekly scalp DPC. Sequencing used whole blood, obtained in connection with sensitization to the hapten diphenylcyclopropenone (DPC). The receptor source for this set is a woman under 30 with alopecia areata. Some clones in this sample may be carry-over from other donors' samples.

This clonotype has only a few counts. This chain joins TRBV29-1 and TRBJ2-2; D gene ambiguous. Trimming stripped 6 bases from V and 1 base from J, with 15 bases between. From germline, CDR1 is SQVTM and CDR2 ANQGSEA. CDR3 length: 15 residues. CDR3 in amino acids: CSVKGSVKNTGELFF. The CDR3 DNA reads TGCAGCGTAAAAGGGTCGGTAAAGAACACCGGGGAGCTGTTTTTT.

The chain employs TRBV12-3 or TRBV12-4 and TRBJ1-2, with a weak D call TRBD1 (5 bases). The length of the CDR3 is 16 residues. V lost 0 bases, J lost 4 bases, and 15 bases lay in between. The CDR3 loop is CASSLAFGDWSYGYTF. The CDR3 region has the DNA TGTGCCAGCAGTTTAGCCTTTGGGGACTGGAGCTATGGCTACACCTTC.

This clonotype was seen at least ten times. This sequence joins TRBV6-2 or TRBV6-3 and TRBJ2-1; TRBD2 might be the D (5 bases). V was pared by 7 bases and J by 10 bases, with 23 bases between. This CDR3 is 15 amino acids long. Germline-derived CDR1 and CDR2 are MNHEY and SVGEGT. The DNA for the CDR3 is TGTGCCAGCACCCTGGACGGAGGTCAGTCCAGGGAGCAGTTCTTC. Translation gives CASTLDGGQSREQFF.

The J gene is TRBJ1-1, the V gene TRBV6-2 or TRBV6-3, with TRBD1 as a possible D gene (6 bases). The germline CDR1 and CDR2 sequences are MNHEY and SVGEGT. The CDR3 consists of 15 residues. Trimming removed 4 bases at V and 4 bases at J, with 16 bases between. The CDR3: CASSSGAPGGTEAFF. CDR3 nucleotide sequence: TGTGCCAGCAGTTCAGGGGCGCCGGGGGGCACTGAAGCTTTCTTT.

In nucleotides, the CDR3 is TGTGCCAGCAGTGAACCCCCTTTAGACTTGCTAGCCAAAAACATTCAGTACTTC. Protein sequence: CASSEPPLDLLAKNIQYF. This chain uses TRBV25-1 with TRBJ2-4; no clear D gene. Germline CDR1 and CDR2: MGHDK and SYGVNS. The CDR3 loop spans 18 amino acids. Trimming took 2 bases from V and 0 from J, leaving 17 bases between them.

The chain uses TRBV28 and TRBJ1-5; 9 nucleotides line up with TRBD1. Germline V gene sequence: CDR1 MDHEN, CDR2 SYDVKM. Trimming took 6 bases from V and 2 from J; bases not matched to a gene: 8. This CDR3 is 16 amino acids long. The CDR3 protein is CASRRTGEGGNQPQHF. CDR3 DNA sequence: TGTGCCAGCAGGCGGACAGGGGAAGGGGGCAATCAGCCCCAGCATTTT.

The J gene is TRBJ1-6, the V gene TRBV28; D is perhaps TRBD1 (5 bases). V lost 5 bases, J lost 2 bases, and 10 bases lay in between. Germline loops: CDR1 MDHEN, CDR2 SYDVKM. This CDR3 contains 15 residues. The CDR3 bases are TGTGCCAGCAGTCCCTTGACAGCCTATAATTCACCCCTCCACTTT. Encoded protein: CASSPLTAYNSPLHF.

This clonotype showed up just a few times. The chain is built from TRBV7-3 and TRBJ1-1; D not resolved. The CDR3 has 14 residues. Germline CDR1 and CDR2: SGHTA and FQGTGA. The germline V and J ends were trimmed by 3 bases and 3 bases, with 11 bases remaining between them. In nucleotides, the CDR3 is TGTGCCAGCAGCTTCCGAGCCGGGGACACTGAAGCTTTCTTT. This codes for CASSFRAGDTEAFF. Using reference TRBV7-3 and TRBJ1-1 for the parts outside the CDR3, the full variable domain is GAGVSQTPSNKVTEKGKYVELRCDPISGHTALYWYRQSLGQGPEFLIYFQGTGAADDSGLPNDRFFAVRPEGSVSTLKIQRTERGDSAVYLCASSFRAGDTEAFFGQGTRLTVV.

The rearrangement joins TRBV28 to TRBJ1-2, with D tentatively TRBD1 (5 bases). CDR3 length equals 13 residues. Per germline, CDR1 MDHEN and CDR2 SYDVKM. Trimming took 7 bases from V and 4 from J, leaving 13 bases between them. For the CDR3, the DNA is TGTGCCAGCACCGAGGGACGGCCCTATGGCTACACCTTC. This gives the protein CASTEGRPYGYTF.

This clonotype has more than one count but fewer than ten. The chain carries TRBV12-3 or TRBV12-4 and TRBJ1-5; 10 bases match TRBD1. The CDR3 extends over 15 amino acids. V dropped 6 bases and J dropped 7; count of bases not matched to a gene: 9. This chain's CDR3 is CASSSTGGFHQPQHF. The CDR3 DNA sequence: TGTGCCAGCAGCTCGACAGGGGGCTTCCACCAGCCCCAGCATTTT.

This clonotype was counted at least ten times. The rearrangement joins TRBV7-8 to TRBJ1-1, with D unclear. This CDR3 is built from 14 residues. V dropped 1 base and J dropped 0 bases, with 6 bases sitting between them. Germline V gives CDR1 SGHVS, CDR2 FQNEAQ. As DNA, the CDR3 is TGTGCCAGCAGCTTAGGTCAGGTGAACACTGAAGCTTTCTTT. It codes for CASSLGQVNTEAFF.

The chain is built from TRBV12-3 or TRBV12-4 and TRBJ1-2; unclear D gene. This CDR3 spans 13 amino acids. The V end lost 3 bases, the J end lost 3 bases, and 8 bases lay between the germline ends. CDR3 sequence (DNA): TGTGCCAGCAGTTTCCCCGGGTACTATGGCTACACCTTC. Residues: CASSFPGYYGYTF.